This note documents a single T cell receptor (beta chain) sequence. Expressed TCRB transcripts were sequenced, since all the RNA that had been isolated was reverse transcribed. TCRdb's table, derived via immunoSEQ multiplex PCR, lists solely in-frame clones and lacks some. The sample yields 850,000 to 900,000 clones, 15% to 20% seen once. The record originates from a study of beta chain features in type 1 diabetes. This CDR3 is built from 15 residues. Germline V lookup: CDR1 MNHNY, CDR2 SVGAGI (reference sequence). After removal of 5 bases from V and 3 bases from J, the junction contained 4 bases not matched to a gene.

The chain links TRBV6-6 to TRBJ2-3; the match to TRBD2 covers 11 bases. Input material: naive CD4+ T cells from blood. The TCR originated in a woman aged 18-35 years in good health. In DNA, the CDR3 is TGTGCCAGCAGTCCGGGACTAGCGGTGACAGATACGCAGTATTTT. Protein sequence: CASSPGLAVTDTQYF.